These T cell receptor beta chains were read from a single sample in a study of vaccination effects on CD4 cells after COVID-19. Only in-frame clones appear in the TCRdb table, and some are missing; sequencing was by immunoSEQ multiplex PCR. The sample records over 25,000 clones, roughly 80% being singletons. Antigens of these TCRs are unknown. The sample consisted of CD4+ T cells from PBMCs cultured with SARS-CoV-2 spike peptides, taken after COVID-19 vaccination. These receptors came from a human donor who received a COVID-19 vaccine. Some clones in this sample may be carry-over from other donors' samples. The CDR3 runs from the conserved cysteine through the conserved F or W. The order of the fields is D gene, J gene, clone size, V gene, CDR3 length, CDR3 protein, CDR3 DNA. A D gene is named only where the DNA matches it firmly. The listing skips clone size in some rows; elsewhere it reads once, few, many or a size class.

d_gene: NA
j_gene: TRBJ2-5
abundance: NA
v_gene: TRBV9
len: 13
CDR3aa: CASSVIRVETQYF
CDR3nt: TGTGCCAGCAGCGTGATCCGGGTGGAGACCCAGTACTTC

d_gene: NA
j_gene: TRBJ2-4
abundance: NA
v_gene: TRBV18
len: 15
CDR3aa: CASSLGQVISNIQYF
CDR3nt: TGTGCCAGCTCACTAGGTCAGGTTATTTCTAACATTCAGTACTTC

d_gene: TRBD1
j_gene: TRBJ2-3
abundance: NA
v_gene: TRBV7-2
len: 16
CDR3aa: CASSLGGQGSQRTQYF
CDR3nt: TGTGCCAGCAGCTTAGGGGGACAGGGGTCCCAGAGGACGCAGTATTTT

d_gene: NA
j_gene: TRBJ2-1
abundance: NA
v_gene: TRBV6-2/TRBV6-3
len: 16
CDR3aa: CASSYTGLSSYNEQFF
CDR3nt: TGTGCCAGCAGTTACACGGGGCTGAGCTCCTACAATGAGCAGTTCTTC

d_gene: NA
j_gene: TRBJ1-2
abundance: medium-sized
v_gene: TRBV18
len: 13
CDR3aa: CASSPTTEDGYTF
CDR3nt: TGTGCCAGCTCACCGACGACAGAGGATGGCTACACCTTC

d_gene: TRBD1
j_gene: TRBJ1-6
abundance: NA
v_gene: TRBV2
len: 15
CDR3aa: CASTESGQGYSPLHF
CDR3nt: TGTGCCAGCACTGAAAGCGGACAGGGTTATTCACCCCTCCACTTT

d_gene: NA
j_gene: TRBJ1-2
abundance: NA
v_gene: TRBV28
len: 13
CDR3aa: CASKEGSGYGYTF
CDR3nt: TGTGCCAGCAAGGAGGGCTCAGGGTATGGCTACACCTTC

d_gene: NA
j_gene: TRBJ2-2
abundance: NA
v_gene: TRBV9
len: 15
CDR3aa: CASSPQGKATGELFF
CDR3nt: TGTGCCAGCAGTCCCCAGGGGAAGGCCACCGGGGAGCTGTTTTTT

d_gene: TRBD1
j_gene: TRBJ2-6
abundance: NA
v_gene: TRBV5-1
len: 18
CDR3aa: CASAKRTGEVSGANVLTF
CDR3nt: TGCGCCAGCGCGAAACGGACAGGGGAGGTCTCTGGGGCCAACGTCCTGACTTTC

d_gene: NA
j_gene: TRBJ1-1
abundance: NA
v_gene: TRBV7-2
len: 14
CDR3aa: CASSFDLGTIEAFF
CDR3nt: TGTGCCAGCAGCTTTGACCTCGGGACGATTGAAGCTTTCTTT

d_gene: NA
j_gene: TRBJ1-6
abundance: NA
v_gene: TRBV7-2
len: 12
CDR3aa: CASSSEGSPLHF
CDR3nt: TGTGCCAGCAGCTCAGAAGGTTCACCCCTCCACTTT

d_gene: NA
j_gene: TRBJ1-6
abundance: NA
v_gene: TRBV6-5
len: 15
CDR3aa: CASRPGGQNNSPLHF
CDR3nt: TGTGCCAGCAGGCCCGGAGGACAGAATAATTCACCCCTCCACTTT

d_gene: NA
j_gene: TRBJ1-6
abundance: few
v_gene: TRBV27
len: 15
CDR3aa: CASSSGAPYNSPLHF
CDR3nt: TGTGCCAGCAGTTCCGGGGCCCCATATAATTCACCCCTCCACTTT

d_gene: TRBD1
j_gene: TRBJ1-5
abundance: NA
v_gene: TRBV24-1
len: 15
CDR3aa: CATSDSGQTNQPQHF
CDR3nt: TGTGCCACCAGTGATTCGGGACAGACCAATCAGCCCCAGCATTTT

d_gene: NA
j_gene: TRBJ1-3
abundance: NA
v_gene: TRBV7-3
len: 14
CDR3aa: CASSLASSGNTIYF
CDR3nt: TGTGCCAGCAGCTTAGCCAGCTCTGGAAACACCATATATTTT

d_gene: NA
j_gene: TRBJ2-1
abundance: NA
v_gene: TRBV29-1
len: 11
CDR3aa: CSVASSSEQFF
CDR3nt: TGCAGCGTAGCTTCTAGCTCTGAGCAGTTCTTC